Sequencing of this T cell receptor (beta chain) was carried out in a study of blood T cell repertoires in COVID-19. Study summary: The United States, Italy and Spain provided the acute and convalescent COVID-19 samples.

Original handling: How many nucleated cells were present was estimated from reference gene primer amplification. Profiling relied on immunoSEQ multiplex PCR, and the TCRdb table lists in-frame clones only, not all of them. Clonal size and the V and J genes are those of that table, whereas D and trimming came from the DNA. Counted here are some 380,000 clones, about 80% occurring once; the ten biggest clones make up roughly 1.1%. In this sample, this clone turned up a few times. The sequence was obtained from a human donor with acute or convalescent COVID-19. The donor label of this sample is uncertain. The specimen sequenced was peripheral blood.

The CDR3 nucleotides read TGTGCCAGCAGTGAAACCCGGACAGGAGGAAATGGCTACACCTTC. Its protein product is CASSETRTGGNGYTF. The rearrangement joins TRBV6-1 to TRBJ1-2, with 7 bases aligning to TRBD1. This CDR3 comprises 15 residues. V lost 2 bases and J lost 6; bases outside the gene matches: 9. Germline V CDR1 and CDR2: MNHNS, SASEGT.